This is a list of T cell receptor beta chains from one sample in a study of blood T cell repertoires in COVID-19. Libraries were prepared by immunoSEQ multiplex PCR; TCRdb keeps only in-frame clonotypes and omits some of them. Of roughly 150,000 clones listed, just under 85% are singletons. Sequencing was performed on peripheral blood. The receptors originated from an elderly woman with COVID-19, enrolled during active disease. The CDR3 runs from the conserved cysteine through the conserved F or W. The order of the fields is J gene, V gene, D gene, clone size, CDR3 DNA, CDR3 protein. The D gene is left open where the match is weak. Not all rows give a size; the values are once, few, many and, for expanded clones, a class.

>TRBJ1-1|TRBV5-6|NA|NA
TGTGCCAGCAGCTTGGGGGTCCGAGACAGGCTGAACACTGAAGCTTTCTTT
CASSLGVRDRLNTEAFF
>TRBJ1-1|TRBV18|NA|NA
TGTGCCAGCTCACAGCTGAACACTGAAGCTTTCTTT
CASSQLNTEAFF
>TRBJ1-2|TRBV3-1/TRBV3-2|TRBD1|NA
TGTGCCAGCAGCCAAAGGACAGGGGACTATGGCTACACCTTC
CASSQRTGDYGYTF
>TRBJ1-1|TRBV5-1|NA|NA
TGCGCCAGCAGCTCCGGGACAACGAACACTGAAGCTTTCTTT
CASSSGTTNTEAFF
>TRBJ2-3|TRBV9|TRBD2|NA
TGTGCCAGCAGCCCAGTAGCGGGAGGGCCAGATACGCAGTATTTT
CASSPVAGGPDTQYF
>TRBJ1-1|TRBV2|TRBD1|few
TGTGCCAGCAGCGGACAGGGGGGCACTGAAGCTTTCTTT
CASSGQGGTEAFF
>TRBJ2-5|TRBV4-2|NA|NA
TGTGCCAGCAGCCAAGGTTTCGCGGGGGAGACCCAGTACTTC
CASSQGFAGETQYF
>TRBJ1-5|TRBV5-1|NA|few
TGCGCCAGCAGTTCACAGGGAAGTCCTAATCAGCCCCAGCATTTT
CASSSQGSPNQPQHF
>TRBJ1-4|TRBV27|NA|NA
TGTGCCAGCCAGATGGCGCCCGTGGCGGTTGAAAAACTGTTTTTT
CASQMAPVAVEKLFF
>TRBJ2-2|TRBV4-1|TRBD2|NA
TGCGCCAGCAGAGTCACCATAGCGGGACCCGGGGAGCTGTTTTTT
CASRVTIAGPGELFF
>TRBJ1-1|TRBV21-1|NA|NA
TGTGCCAGCAGCCCCCCTGTCTGGGGGCCTGCTGAAGCTTTCTTT
CASSPPVWGPAEAFF
>TRBJ1-1|TRBV7-8|NA|few
TGTGCCAGCAGCCCTTTCGGGGGAGGGGGGACGAGAGCTTTCTTT
CASSPFGGGGTRAFF
>TRBJ2-7|TRBV19|NA|NA
TGTGCCAGTAGGATCAGGGCCCTGGGGCCCTACGAGCAGTACTTC
CASRIRALGPYEQYF
>TRBJ2-1|TRBV20-1|NA|NA
TGCAGTGCTAGAGATTACAACGAGCAGTTCTTC
CSARDYNEQFF
>TRBJ1-2|TRBV28|NA|NA
TGTGCCAGCAGTACGCCGGGAGGGGGGGTTGGCTACACCTTC
CASSTPGGGVGYTF
>TRBJ2-3|TRBV2|TRBD2|NA
TGTGCCAGCAGACCCGGGAGGCGGACTGGTGGAGCAGATACGCAGTATTTT
CASRPGRRTGGADTQYF
>TRBJ2-2|TRBV7-3|NA|few
TGTGCCAGCAGCTCGAGGGTCCTAGCGACCGGGGAGCTGTTTTTT
CASSSRVLATGELFF
>TRBJ1-2|TRBV6-1|NA|once
TGTGCCAGCAGTGAGGCCAACTATGGCTACACCTTC
CASSEANYGYTF
>TRBJ2-5|TRBV27|TRBD2|few
TGTGCCAGCAGGGCAGGGCGGGGGGTTGAGACCCAGTACTTC
CASRAGRGVETQYF
>TRBJ2-1|TRBV11-3|TRBD2|few
TGTGCCAGCAGCATCGGGGGGTCGGCCTACAATGAGCAGTTCTTC
CASSIGGSAYNEQFF
>TRBJ2-5|TRBV3-1/TRBV3-2|NA|NA
TGTGCCAGCAGCCAAGATCGGGTCCAAGAGACCCAGTACTTC
CASSQDRVQETQYF
>TRBJ2-5|TRBV7-9|TRBD2|NA
TGTGCCAGCAGCTTTAGCGGGGGAGAAGAGACCCAGTACTTC
CASSFSGGEETQYF
>TRBJ1-1|TRBV3-1/TRBV3-2|TRBD1|NA
TGTGCCAGCAGCCAAGACGGAGGTGACAGGGCGAACACTGAAGCTTTCTTT
CASSQDGGDRANTEAFF
>TRBJ1-1|TRBV19|NA|NA
TGTGCCAGTAGTAGGGGCCGTAGGGCCACTGAAGCTTTCTTT
CASSRGRRATEAFF
>TRBJ2-5|TRBV29-1|TRBD2|NA
TGCAGCGTTGAACGCACTAGCGGGAGGCGAGAGACCCAGTACTTC
CSVERTSGRRETQYF
>TRBJ2-5|TRBV7-8|NA|NA
TGTGCCAGCAGCCTTACTAGCAAGGGGAGCCAGACCCAGTACTTC
CASSLTSKGSQTQYF
>TRBJ1-1|TRBV5-1|NA|NA
TGCGCCAGCAGCTTGGGTACGTCAGGTATGAACACTGAAGCTTTCTTT
CASSLGTSGMNTEAFF
>TRBJ2-2|TRBV3-1/TRBV3-2|NA|NA
TGTGCCAGCAGCCAAGATTTAGCCGGGGAGCTGTTTTTT
CASSQDLAGELFF
>TRBJ1-4|TRBV6-5|NA|NA
TGTGCCAGCAGTTATGAGAATCTCCTCGGGGGAAAACTGTTTTTT
CASSYENLLGGKLFF
>TRBJ1-4|TRBV5-1|TRBD1|NA
TGCGCCAGCAGCGAGGGGACAGCGGTGGGTGAACTGTTTTTT
CASSEGTAVGELFF
>TRBJ2-5|TRBV5-1|NA|NA
TGCGCCAGCAGCTTGGTGGGAGGCCAAGAGACCCAGTACTTC
CASSLVGGQETQYF
>TRBJ1-3|TRBV2|NA|NA
TGTGCCAGCAGTGGGGGGGGGAACGCTGGAAACACCATATATTTT
CASSGGGNAGNTIYF
>TRBJ1-3|TRBV13|TRBD1|NA
TGTGCCAGCAGCCCACGGGACAGGGGAAGAAACACCATATATTTT
CASSPRDRGRNTIYF
>TRBJ2-3|TRBV9|TRBD2|once
TGTGCCAGCAGCCCCCGGACTAGAACAGATACGCAGTATTTT
CASSPRTRTDTQYF
>TRBJ2-2|TRBV2|NA|NA
TGTGCCAGCATTGTGACAGCCACCGGGGAGCTGTTTTTT
CASIVTATGELFF
>TRBJ1-3|TRBV18|NA|NA
TGTGCCAGCTCACCCCGGGATACTGGAAACACCATATATTTT
CASSPRDTGNTIYF
>TRBJ1-2|TRBV11-2|NA|NA
TGTGCCAGCAGCTCCGGCGGGGAGGGAGGCTACACCTTC
CASSSGGEGGYTF
>TRBJ1-4|TRBV5-4|TRBD1|NA
TGTGCCAGCAGCGTAAAACAGGGGGGAGTTGGCACTAATGAAAAACTGTTTTTT
CASSVKQGGVGTNEKLFF
>TRBJ2-7|TRBV3-1/TRBV3-2|TRBD1|NA
TGTGCCAGCAGCCACCTGGACAGGGCTTACGAGCAGTACTTC
CASSHLDRAYEQYF
>TRBJ1-6|TRBV7-9|NA|NA
TGTGCCAGCAGCTTCCTTAGTTCACCCCTCCACTTT
CASSFLSSPLHF
>TRBJ1-1|TRBV5-1|NA|NA
TGCGCCAGCAGGGGTGAGGGGAGGGGGAACACTGAAGCTTTCTTT
CASRGEGRGNTEAFF
>TRBJ2-2|TRBV7-2|NA|NA
TGTGCCAGCAGCTTAGTGGTCAGGGCGAACACCGGGGAGCTGTTTTTT
CASSLVVRANTGELFF
>TRBJ1-3|TRBV5-1|NA|few
TGCGCCAGCAAGGGAGGAGCGCTCTCTGGAAACACCATATATTTT
CASKGGALSGNTIYF
>TRBJ2-1|TRBV4-1|TRBD2|few
TGCGCCAGCACCCACCCTGGACTAGCGGGTGAAAATGAGCAGTTCTTC
CASTHPGLAGENEQFF
>TRBJ1-2|TRBV2|NA|NA
TGTGCCAGCAGTGGGACAATTTCATCCTATGGCTACACCTTC
CASSGTISSYGYTF
>TRBJ2-7|TRBV7-2|NA|once
TGTGCCAGCAGCTTTCGGGATAGGAAGCAGTACTTC
CASSFRDRKQYF
>TRBJ2-3|TRBV5-1|TRBD1|NA
TGCGCCAGCAGCAGTTACAGGGGGCACGCAGATACGCAGTATTTT
CASSSYRGHADTQYF
>TRBJ2-2|TRBV4-2|TRBD2|NA
TGTGCCAGCAGCTACACGGGGGGGCCGACGGGCGGGGAGCTGTTTTTT
CASSYTGGPTGGELFF
>TRBJ2-7|TRBV29-1|NA|NA
TGCAGCGCTGGGAAGGAGGGACCCTACGAGCAGTACTTC
CSAGKEGPYEQYF
>TRBJ1-1|TRBV18|NA|NA
TGTGCCAGCTCACCAGGCCCCACTGAAGCTTTCTTT
CASSPGPTEAFF
>TRBJ2-3|TRBV24-1|NA|few
TGTGCCACCAGTGTGGCCACAGATACGCAGTATTTT
CATSVATDTQYF
>TRBJ2-7|TRBV19|TRBD2|NA
TGTGCCAGTAGTGATAGCGGGGGGGCGTCGTACGAGCAGTACTTC
CASSDSGGASYEQYF
>TRBJ1-4|TRBV18|NA|NA
TGTGCCAGCTCACCACGCCGACAAGCAACTAATGAAAAACTGTTTTTT
CASSPRRQATNEKLFF
>TRBJ2-3|TRBV10-2|TRBD1|once
TGCGCCAGCAGTGAAGGGGGCGCGGTAGATACGCAGTATTTT
CASSEGGAVDTQYF
>TRBJ1-6|TRBV2|NA|NA
TGTGCCAGCAGTGAAGAGGGCGCGGGGGCCCTCCACTTT
CASSEEGAGALHF